A single sample is the source of the 26 T cell receptor beta chains below, sequenced in a study of cytomegalovirus exposure and HLA in healthy donors (dated by TCRdb to about 2017). Library generation was performed with the immunoSEQ multiplex PCR assay. For the multiplex PCR, a mixture combining 60 forward primers for TCR Vbeta segments and 13 reverse primers for TCR Jbeta segments was used. TCRdb provides this immuneACCESS table in a form limited to in-frame rearrangements. Some clones are lacking; in checked studies, under half of them reflect an unresolved V gene, and why the rest are absent is not known. The sample table holds under 200,000 clones, of which roughly 76% were seen once. The ten largest clonotypes hold approximately 13% of the sample. Material for sequencing was PBMCs. All receptors come from a woman aged 50 to 60 in good health and CMV-seronegative.

V and J are TRBV27 and TRBJ1-1; the D is unclear. The germline gives CDR1 MNHEY, CDR2 SMNVEV (reference sequence). The V end lost 6 bases, the J end lost 0 bases, and 11 bases lay between the germline ends. The CDR3 consists of 14 residues. Here the CDR3 reads CASRNPYMNTEAFF. The CDR3 DNA reads TGTGCCAGCAGGAATCCATACATGAACACTGAAGCTTTCTTT.

The chain employs TRBV19 and TRBJ1-5, with D uncertain. The V end lost 1 base, the J end lost 0 bases, and 7 bases lay between the germline ends. Germline V CDR1 and CDR2: LNHDA, SQIVND (reference sequence). The CDR3 is 15 residues long. For the CDR3, the DNA is TGTGCCAGTAGTATAGCCTCAGATAGCAATCAGCCCCAGCATTTT. The encoded protein is CASSIASDSNQPQHF.

The genes are TRBV7-2 and TRBJ2-7; TRBD1 matches 10 bases. Per the germline V gene, CDR1 is SGHTA and CDR2 is FQGNSA. The CDR3 length is 14 residues. Trimming at V came to 5 bases and at J to 2 bases, leaving 3 bases not matched to a gene. DNA for the CDR3: TGTGCCAGCAGCCCCGGACAGGGGGCCTACGAGCAGTACTTC. As protein: CASSPGQGAYEQYF. The whole variable domain, filled in from reference TRBV7-2 and TRBJ2-7, reads GAGVSQSPSNKVTEKGKDVELRCDPISGHTALYWYRQSLGQGLEFLIYFQGNSAPDKSGLPSDRFSAERTGGSVSTLTIQRTQQEDSAVYLCASSPGQGAYEQYFGPGTRLTVT.

This clone was picked up a small number of times. The chain uses TRBV6-5 and TRBJ2-3; D not resolved. Trimming removed 2 bases at V and 1 base at J, with 7 bases between. Germline lookup yields CDR1 MNHEY and CDR2 SVGAGI. The CDR3 extends over 14 amino acids. Here the CDR3 DNA reads TGTGCCAGCAGTTACAACAGTGGCACAGATACGCAGTATTTT. It translates to CASSYNSGTDTQYF.

V and J are TRBV7-2 and TRBJ2-7; 8 nucleotides agree with TRBD2. The CDR3 covers 16 residues. Germline lookup yields CDR1 SGHTA and CDR2 FQGNSA. V lost 7 bases, J lost 3 bases, and 14 bases stayed unmatched. The CDR3 region has the DNA TGTGCCAGCACCTCCCCCCTAGGGCGGGAGGACTACGAGCAGTACTTC. Protein: CASTSPLGREDYEQYF.

This chain uses TRBV28 with TRBJ2-1; 7 nucleotides line up with TRBD1. The CDR3 runs to 16 residues. V lost 5 bases and J lost 0; bases outside the gene matches: 7. Germline CDR1 reads MDHEN; CDR2 reads SYDVKM. For the CDR3, the DNA is TGTGCCAGCAGTCGACAGGGACCGAGCTCCTACAATGAGCAGTTCTTC. The encoded protein is CASSRQGPSSYNEQFF. The full variable domain, with the rest looked up from reference TRBV28 and TRBJ2-1, is DVKVTQSSRYLVKRTGEKVFLECVQDMDHENMFWYRQDPGLGLRLIYFSYDVKMKEKGDIPEGYSVSREKKERFSLILESASTNQTSMYLCASSRQGPSSYNEQFFGPGTRLTVL.

The chain has TRBV2 and TRBJ1-4, with unresolved D. CDR1 and CDR2 from the germline V gene are SNHLY and FYNNEI. The CDR3 covers 15 residues. Trimming pared 4 bases from V and 0 bases from J, leaving 9 bases between. Written as DNA, the CDR3 is TGTGCCAGCAGTGGGACCGGGGCAACTAATGAAAAACTGTTTTTT. It translates to CASSGTGATNEKLFF.

This sequence joins TRBV11-3 and TRBJ2-1, with 7 bases lining up with TRBD2. Germline V gene data show CDR1 as SGHNT and CDR2 as YENEEA. The CDR3 sequence is 13 residues long. After removal of 0 bases from V and 8 bases from J, the junction contained 1 base not matched to a gene. CDR3 sequence reads: CASSLEAGDEQFF. Here the CDR3 DNA reads TGTGCCAGCAGCTTAGAGGCGGGGGATGAGCAGTTCTTC.

This rearrangement joins TRBV5-1 to TRBJ1-2, with TRBD1 matching over 9 bases. CDR1 is SGHRS, CDR2 YFSETQ, per germline. Losses at the gene ends were 5 bases for V and 7 bases for J; bases not matched to a gene: 15. This CDR3 comprises 16 residues. The CDR3 region is CASRFNPGQGRGGYTF. CDR3 coding DNA: TGCGCCAGCAGATTCAACCCGGGACAGGGAAGGGGTGGCTACACCTTC.

The chain employs TRBV7-7 and TRBJ2-1; weak D call: TRBD2 (6 bases). This CDR3 has 14 residues. CDR1 is SSHAT, CDR2 FNYEAQ, per germline (reference sequence). The V and J ends lost 1 base and 8 bases respectively, with 12 bases between them. The DNA for the CDR3 is TGTGCCAGCAGCTTAGAAGACGGGAGCTATGAGCAGTTCTTC. It translates to CASSLEDGSYEQFF. Filled out from reference TRBV7-7 and TRBJ2-1, the complete variable domain reads GAGVSQSPRYKVTKRGQDVTLRCDPISSHATLYWYQQALGQGPEFLTYFNYEAQPDKSGLPSDRFSAERPEGSISTLTIQRTEQRDSAMYRCASSLEDGSYEQFFGPGTRLTVL.

The chain uses TRBV11-2 and TRBJ2-1; 9 bases are a match to TRBD2. The CDR3 covers 15 residues. J was trimmed by 6 bases and V by 1 base; bases with no gene match: 4. From germline, CDR1 is SGHAT and CDR2 FQNNGV. The CDR3, as DNA: TGTGCCAGCAGCTTAGGGCGGGGGGGACTCAATGAGCAGTTCTTC. Its protein is CASSLGRGGLNEQFF.

This clone showed up just once. J is TRBJ2-6 and V is TRBV5-4, with TRBD1 identical over 7 bases. The V gene end was trimmed by 6 bases and the J gene end by 3 bases; junction bases not matched to a gene: 15. CDR1 SGHNT and CDR2 YYREEE come from the germline V gene (reference sequence). The CDR3 contains 18 residues. The CDR3 sequence is CASKSSRQGVFGANVLTF. The CDR3 nucleotides are TGTGCCAGCAAGTCTTCCCGACAGGGCGTGTTTGGGGCCAACGTCCTGACTTTC. The variable domain in full, with the rest retrieved from reference TRBV5-4 and TRBJ2-6, is ETGVTQSPTHLIKTRGQQVTLRCSSQSGHNTVSWYQQALGQGPQFIFQYYREEENGRGNFPPRFSGLQFPNYSSELNVNALELDDSALYLCASKSSRQGVFGANVLTFGAGSRLTVL.

The V and J genes are TRBV18 and TRBJ2-3; D unresolved. The length of the CDR3 is 13 residues. The V gene's germline CDR1 is KGHSH and CDR2 LQKENI. Trimming cost V 5 bases and J 1 base, with 7 bases left between them. CDR3 region: CASSFERTDTQYF. CDR3 coding DNA: TGTGCCAGCTCATTCGAGCGCACAGATACGCAGTATTTT.

This chain uses TRBV6-6 with TRBJ2-2; D may be TRBD2 (5 bases). This CDR3 is 14 amino acids long. CDR1 is MNHNY, CDR2 SVGAGI, per germline (reference sequence). Trimming stripped 7 bases from V and 5 bases from J, with 14 bases between. As DNA, the CDR3 is TGTGCCAGCACGTTGGAGGCTGGGACCGGGGAGCTGTTTTTT. Encoded protein: CASTLEAGTGELFF.

The chain joins TRBV11-2 to TRBJ2-2; D is undetermined. Trimming took off 5 bases at V and 7 bases at J, with 8 bases between the two ends. Germline CDR1 and CDR2: SGHAT and FQNNGV. The CDR3 loop spans 12 amino acids. The CDR3 DNA sequence: TGTGCCAGCAGCCCCCCGGTCGGGGAGCTGTTTTTT. This translates into CASSPPVGELFF.

The gene calls are TRBV4-1 and TRBJ1-3; D possibly corresponds to TRBD1 (5 bases). There are 13 residues in the CDR3. Germline CDR1 MGHRA, CDR2 YSYEKL. V lost 11 bases, J lost 0 bases, and 11 bases lay in between. CDR3 in DNA: TGCGCCTCACGGGGGTACTCTGGAAACACCATATATTTT. The encoded protein is CASRGYSGNTIYF.

Written as DNA, the CDR3 is TGTGCCAGCTCACCACCGTCCCAGAACACTGAAGCTTTCTTT. Protein: CASSPPSQNTEAFF. This chain links TRBV18 with TRBJ1-1, with no clear D. V was cut by 0 bases and J by 1 base, with 6 bases left in between. Looked up from germline, CDR1 is KGHSH and CDR2 is LQKENI. The CDR3 is made up of 14 amino acids.

The chain has TRBV5-4 and TRBJ2-3; D is uncertain. The V gene lost 0 bases and the J gene lost 2 bases, with 7 bases spanning the gap. Germline V gene lookup returns CDR1 SGHNT and CDR2 YYREEE (reference sequence). The CDR3 runs 14 residues. CDR3 amino acids: CASSLGYDTDTQYF. Here the CDR3 DNA reads TGTGCCAGCAGCTTGGGCTACGACACAGATACGCAGTATTTT.

The CDR3, as DNA: TGTGCCAGCAGCTTACTTCGACTGGGAGGTGATGAGCAGTTCTTC. The encoded protein is CASSLLRLGGDEQFF. The V call is TRBV5-6, the J call TRBJ2-1; weak D call: TRBD2 (6 bases). The germline CDR1 and CDR2 sequences are SGHDT and YYEEEE. Trimming pared 2 bases from V and 8 bases from J, leaving 17 bases between. This CDR3 has 15 residues.

The chain joins TRBV10-1 to TRBJ2-3; 7 bases agree with TRBD2. Trimming removed 6 bases from V and 1 base from J; junction bases left unmatched: 16. This CDR3 comprises 18 residues. Looked up from germline, CDR1 is WNHNN and CDR2 is SYGVQD (reference sequence). DNA of the CDR3: TGCGCCAGCAGGGTGCGGGGGAGGGGAACCTCTTGCACAGATACGCAGTATTTT. It encodes CASRVRGRGTSCTDTQYF.

This clone was detected only once. The chain couples TRBV21-1 to TRBJ1-2; the table names TRBD1, a call not compared with the DNA. TRBV21-1 is marked as a pseudogene. The CDR3 runs to 13 residues. For the CDR3, the DNA is TGTGCCAGCAGCGTGCCAGGGCTGGGTGGCTACACCTTC. Translating it yields CASSVPGLGGYTF.

The chain carries TRBV7-2 and TRBJ2-1; the match to TRBD2 covers 8 bases. This CDR3 is 17 amino acids long. Germline trimming cut 2 bases from V and 2 bases from J; bases unmatched to any gene: 8. Germline values: CDR1 SGHTA, CDR2 FQGNSA. In nucleotides, the CDR3 is TGTGCCAGCAGCTTACAGGCGGGGGGTCCTCCCTACAATGAGCAGTTCTTC. This encodes CASSLQAGGPPYNEQFF.

The chain uses TRBV28 and TRBJ1-4, with 7 bases lining up with TRBD1. Germline lookup yields CDR1 MDHEN and CDR2 SYDVKM. The CDR3 contains 17 residues. With 4 bases clipped from V and 0 bases from J, the junction kept 8 bases outside the gene matches. The CDR3 DNA reads TGTGCCAGCAGTTCCCGCCTCAGGGGGGCAACTAATGAAAAACTGTTTTTT. It is translated as CASSSRLRGATNEKLFF.

DNA for the CDR3: TGTGCCAGCAGCTTAGAACCTCCGGGACAGGCGGACTATGGCTACACCTTC. Protein: CASSLEPPGQADYGYTF. The rearrangement links TRBV7-9 to TRBJ1-2, with 8 nucleotides matching TRBD1. The CDR3 has 17 residues. Germline V gene data show CDR1 as SEHNR and CDR2 as FQNEAQ (reference sequence). V lost 1 base to trimming and J lost 3 bases; unmatched junction nucleotides: 10.

This chain joins TRBV19 and TRBJ2-4; 10 bases map to TRBD1. The germline V gene has CDR1 LNHDA and CDR2 SQIVND (reference sequence). Losses at the gene ends were 8 bases for V and 6 bases for J; bases not matched to a gene: 7. CDR3 size: 14 residues. The CDR3 spells CASGLGQGGNIQYF. CDR3 bases: TGTGCCAGTGGGTTAGGACAGGGGGGAAACATTCAGTACTTC.

This clone appeared a few times. The rearrangement links TRBV7-2 to TRBJ1-1; D unresolved. Germline-derived CDR1 and CDR2 are SGHTA and FQGNSA. The CDR3 sequence is 14 residues long. Trimming removed 5 bases from V and 8 bases from J, with 18 bases in between. The CDR3 sequence: CASSPELGRFEAFF. The CDR3 DNA follows: TGTGCCAGCAGCCCCGAACTGGGCAGGTTCGAAGCTTTCTTT.